This TCR beta chain was captured in a study of graft-versus-host responses after intestinal transplantation. The wider study: After anti-thymocyte globulin induction, recipients took tacrolimus and steroids for 2 to 3 years.

Clones were read by immunoSEQ multiplex PCR, and TCRdb kept only the in-frame ones, dropping some. The table lists tens of thousands of clones, nearly 90% of them singletons, with under 6.5% in the top ten. In this sample, this clone turned up once. The TCR originated in a human patient who received an intestinal transplant, so some T cells may come from the graft donor. The sequenced sample was PBMCs, obtained roughly ten weeks after intestinal transplantation.

The CDR3 bases are TGCGCCAGCAGCCACGGGACAGGCGACACCGGGGAGCTGTTTTTT. Translated, it gives CASSHGTGDTGELFF. This chain connects TRBV4-3 to TRBJ2-2, with 8 bases matching TRBD1. Germline V gene sequence: CDR1 LGHNA, CDR2 YSLEER. The CDR3 is 15 amino acids. Unmatched junction bases numbered 3, after V lost 3 bases and J lost 3 bases.